Presented here are 13 T cell receptor beta chains from one specimen sequenced in a study of cytomegalovirus exposure and HLA in healthy donors. The PCR had 60 Vbeta and 13 Jbeta primers. Some clones are missing from TCRdb's copy, which holds only in-frame ones; the method was immunoSEQ multiplex PCR. The table shows about 150,000 clones, with under 75% occurring only once. The sequenced material came from PBMCs. The receptors derive from a woman in her fifties or sixties in good health and CMV-seropositive.

This clone was observed once. CDR3 sequence reads: CASSLGTSGIYEQYF. The DNA of the CDR3 is TGTGCCAGCAGCCTGGGGACTAGCGGGATCTACGAGCAGTACTTC. This chain joins TRBV5-5 and TRBJ2-7; 13 bases match TRBD2. The CDR3 length is 15 residues. Germline V gene sequence: CDR1 SGHKS, CDR2 YYEKEE (reference sequence). The V gene end was trimmed by 4 bases and the J gene end by 3 bases; junction bases not matched to a gene: 4.

The V call is TRBV2, the J call TRBJ1-5, with D perhaps matching TRBD1 (5 bases). Trimming left V 5 bases short and J 7 bases short, with 12 bases between. From germline, CDR1 is SNHLY and CDR2 FYNNEI. This CDR3 is 13 amino acids long. The CDR3 DNA reads as TGTGCCAGCAGTTGGGGCCAGGCGCAGCCCCAGCATTTT. Amino acids: CASSWGQAQPQHF. Full variable domain (missing parts from reference TRBV2 and TRBJ1-5): EPEVTQTPSHQVTQMGQEVILRCVPISNHLYFYWYRQILGQKVEFLVSFYNNEISEKSEIFDDQFSVERPDGSNFTLKIRSTKLEDSAMYFCASSWGQAQPQHFGDGTRLSIL.

The rearrangement links TRBV19 to TRBJ1-2; 11 nucleotides align to TRBD1. Per germline, CDR1 LNHDA and CDR2 SQIVND (reference sequence). The CDR3 is 15 residues long. With V trimmed by 8 bases and J by 3 bases, 8 bases remained unmatched. This CDR3 is CASLGQGASDYGYTF. DNA for the CDR3: TGTGCCAGTCTAGGACAGGGGGCGTCTGACTATGGCTACACCTTC.

V and J are TRBV7-2 and TRBJ2-2; TRBD2 matches 8 bases. This CDR3 is built from 16 residues. CDR1 is SGHTA and CDR2 is FQGNSA in the germline V gene. With V trimmed by 5 bases and J by 2 bases, 7 bases remained unmatched. The CDR3 nucleotides read TGTGCCAGCAGCCTCTTCCTAGCGGGTAACACCGGGGAGCTGTTTTTT. Residues: CASSLFLAGNTGELFF.

The V and J genes are TRBV30 and TRBJ1-4, with D possibly TRBD1 on 6 matching bases. Germline V gives CDR1 GTSNPN, CDR2 SVGIG (reference sequence). V was shortened by 4 bases and J by 5 bases, with 8 bases between the two germline ends. This CDR3 comprises 12 residues. The CDR3 region is CAWMQGNEKLFF. The CDR3 region has the DNA TGTGCCTGGATGCAGGGGAATGAAAAACTGTTTTTT.

The V and J genes are TRBV11-3 and TRBJ2-1, with TRBD2 as a possible D gene (6 bases). Germline values: CDR1 SGHNT, CDR2 YENEEA. CDR3 length: 12 residues. Trimming stripped 7 bases from V and 9 bases from J, with 13 bases between. CDR3 protein: CASNELAGEQFF. CDR3 DNA: TGTGCCAGCAACGAACTAGCTGGTGAGCAGTTCTTC.

This sequence joins TRBV2 and TRBJ2-7; TRBD2 agrees at 14 bases. V shed 6 bases and J 6 bases; nucleotides not matched to a gene: 7. This CDR3 comprises 15 residues. The germline gives CDR1 SNHLY, CDR2 FYNNEI. CDR3 bases: TGTGCCAGCAGAGGACCGGGACTAGCGGGAGCCGAGCAGTACTTC. Translating gives CASRGPGLAGAEQYF. Using reference TRBV2 and TRBJ2-7 for the parts outside the CDR3, the full variable domain is EPEVTQTPSHQVTQMGQEVILRCVPISNHLYFYWYRQILGQKVEFLVSFYNNEISEKSEIFDDQFSVERPDGSNFTLKIRSTKLEDSAMYFCASRGPGLAGAEQYFGPGTRLTVT.

This clone was found once. The J gene is TRBJ2-3, the V gene TRBV9, with a tentative D call TRBD1 (5 bases). Germline CDR1 is SGDLS and CDR2 is YYNGEE. V lost 4 bases, J lost 6 bases, and 15 bases lay in between. The length of the CDR3 is 14 residues. The chain's CDR3 is CASSLGRVPDTQYF. The CDR3 nucleotides are TGTGCCAGCAGCCTCGGCAGGGTTCCGGATACGCAGTATTTT. Full variable domain (remainder filled in from reference TRBV9 and TRBJ2-3): DSGVTQTPKHLITATGQRVTLRCSPRSGDLSVYWYQQSLDQGLQFLIQYYNGEERAKGNILERFSAQQFPDLHSELNLSSLELGDSALYFCASSLGRVPDTQYFGPGTRLTVL.

The chain joins TRBV4-1 to TRBJ1-5; TRBD1 is a possible D gene (5 bases). Germline V CDR1 and CDR2: MGHRA, YSYEKL. The CDR3 has 16 residues. The germline V and J ends were trimmed by 0 bases and 0 bases, with 9 bases remaining between them. The CDR3 spells CASSQDRVVSNQPQHF. The CDR3 nucleotides read TGCGCCAGCAGCCAAGACAGGGTAGTTAGCAATCAGCCCCAGCATTTT.

This clone was seen a handful of times. This sequence joins TRBV28 and TRBJ2-1; D not resolved. The CDR3 covers 13 residues. Trimming left V 4 bases short and J 0 bases short, with 4 bases between. Germline V gene data show CDR1 as MDHEN and CDR2 as SYDVKM. CDR3 sequence: CASSSGSYNEQFF. DNA for the CDR3: TGTGCCAGCAGTTCAGGCTCCTACAATGAGCAGTTCTTC.

The gene calls are TRBV28 and TRBJ1-2; 7 bases map to TRBD1. Germline trimming cut 8 bases from V and 4 bases from J; bases unmatched to any gene: 19. Germline lookup yields CDR1 MDHEN and CDR2 SYDVKM. This CDR3 is 17 amino acids long. CDR3 sequence reads: CASYTRTGALSSYGYTF. CDR3 DNA: TGTGCCAGCTACACCCGTACAGGGGCATTATCGTCCTATGGCTACACCTTC.

A single count supports this clone. This chain links TRBV19 with TRBJ2-7; D gene ambiguous. CDR1 is LNHDA and CDR2 is SQIVND in the germline V gene (reference sequence). V lost 3 bases and J lost 3, with 15 bases in between. This CDR3 contains 15 residues. The CDR3 spells CASSMAAPPSYEQYF. The DNA for the CDR3 is TGTGCCAGTAGTATGGCAGCGCCCCCAAGCTACGAGCAGTACTTC.

This chain uses TRBV15 with TRBJ1-2, with a weak D call TRBD1 (5 bases). There are 15 residues in the CDR3. Germline assignment: CDR1 LNHNV and CDR2 YYDKDF (reference sequence). Trimming removed 1 base at V and 1 base at J, with 10 bases between. The CDR3 nucleotides read TGTGCCACCAGCAGAGGGGGGGGTTTTAACTATGGCTACACCTTC. This sequence encodes CATSRGGGFNYGYTF.